The present T cell receptor (beta chain) was sequenced within a study of CD8 T cells in Susac syndrome (dated by TCRdb to between 2019 and 2020). General notes on the study: Whether CD8+ T cell activation and differentiation in Susac syndrome was antigen driven was tested using repertoire sequencing. The study at large found these results: The TCR sequencing and HLA analysis was acknowledged to have included a relatively small number of individuals.

Peripheral blood CD8+ and CD4+ T cells from healthy donors, Susac syndrome patients and multiple sclerosis patients were profiled using high-throughput TCR beta sequencing. Healthy donors were age- and sex-matched controls. Bulk CD8+ and CD4+ T cells were purified by magnetic negative isolation, while CD8+ TEMRA cells were enriched using FACS. Blood was drawn into EDTA tubes, processed within 24 hours, and PBMCs were isolated by density gradient centrifugation. PBMCs destined for TCR sequencing were cryopreserved in liquid nitrogen and later thawed in a 37 °C water bath. The sorted or isolated CD4+, CD8+ and CD8+ TEMRA cells had a purity of 90% or higher. V and J lose 6 bases and 2 bases, and a span of 10 bases separates them. CDR1 is given as SNHLY and CDR2 as FYNNEI, both from the germline V gene. Reading from cysteine to phenylalanine, the CDR3 counts 13 amino acids. Only the CDR3 part of the read is kept: 39 bases, read in frame from the first base.

With regard to this clonotype: Its binding antigen is unknown. Within one base of it there is no much larger clone, and no base qualities were kept.

RNA was extracted with the RNeasy kit and roughly 0.5 to 1 ug was reverse transcribed using random hexamers. TCR beta CDR3 regions were amplified with the immunoSEQ multiplex PCR assay covering 54 Vbeta and 13 Jbeta segments. PCR amplification bias was corrected by using a synthetic template baseline for primer optimization and computational correction. Regarding the original processing steps: Reads were assigned to V, D and J genes according to IMGT and analyzed in immunoSEQ Analyzer, with only productive sequences retained. Clonality was calculated as one minus the Shannon entropy normalized by log2 of the number of productive unique sequences. For each patient and control, public and private clones were evaluated among the 100 most prevalent clones. A clone was defined as Susac-specific if it was absent from the healthy and MS cohorts, from roughly 990 published viral clones and from other ImmuneACCESS disease sequences. TCRdb ran its own pipeline on the public reads, namely fastp trimming at Q25 and MiXCR clone calling, and kept in-frame beta chains. Identical CDR3 proteins give one entry, which carries the most common genes and DNA. V and J calls and clone size were set by TCRdb, not the authors. This sample comprises about 190,000 distinct CDR3 sequences, 80% to 95% of them detected only once. The leading ten clones occupy 0.1% of the sample.

Sequenced sample: CD4+ T cells from PBMCs. The chain is assembled from TRBV2 and TRBJ1-2; TRBD1 could be the D gene, as 5 bases match. The sequence came from a human donor in good health. The CDR3 protein sequence reads: CASRGDSNYGYTF. The nucleotide sequence is given as TGTGCCAGCAGGGGGGACTCAAACTATGGCTACACCTTC.